This TCR beta chain was identified during a study of blood T cell repertoires in COVID-19. For the study at large: COVID-19 samples collected from the United States, Italy and Spain covered acute and convalescent phases. Sources were T cells, B-cell-depleted T cells, or PBMCs; the material itself was cDNA or gDNA.

In the original workflow: The authors estimated nucleated cell counts from reference gene primer amplification. TCRdb's table, derived via immunoSEQ multiplex PCR, lists solely in-frame clones and lacks some. V, J and clone size reflect that table, while D and trimming were determined from the DNA. This table has more than 300,000 clones, around 92% appearing once. The trim removed 6 bases at V and 6 bases at J, leaving 7 bases unmatched. Germline CDR1 MNHEY, CDR2 SVGAGI. The CDR3 extends over 14 amino acids. While infection was still active, Seattle patients were enrolled and then followed longitudinally.

Sequencing was performed on peripheral blood. This TCR came from a woman younger than 45 with COVID-19, enrolled during active disease. This rearrangement joins TRBV6-5 to TRBJ1-1; 10 nucleotides line up with TRBD1. The CDR3 DNA sequence: TGTGCCAGCAGCTCCGACAGGGGGCAACCTGAAGCTTTCTTT. Translation gives CASSSDRGQPEAFF.